A single sample is the source of the 25 T cell receptor beta chains below, sequenced in a study of blood T cell repertoires in COVID-19. Assay: immunoSEQ multiplex PCR; the TCRdb copy retains only in-frame clones and omits some. The sample has around 150,000 clones, roughly 93% seen once; the top ten hold roughly 2.3%. Specimen: peripheral blood. The receptors were sampled from a man between 18 and 29 years old with acute or convalescent COVID-19.

The CDR3 nucleotides are TGTGCCAGCAGCAAAGTTGGGTCGGGGTTGGGATACGAGCAGTACTTC. Its protein is CASSKVGSGLGYEQYF. The chain carries TRBV21-1 and TRBJ2-7; TRBD2, the table's D call, was not compared with the DNA. TRBV21-1 is noted as a pseudogene. The CDR3 runs to 16 residues.

V gene TRBV24-1 combines with J gene TRBJ2-3; D remains ambiguous. Germline V lookup: CDR1 KGHDR, CDR2 SFDVKD. The CDR3 consists of 14 residues. Trimming stripped 4 bases from V and 0 bases from J, with 7 bases between. This CDR3 reads CATSDPTSTDTQYF. DNA for the CDR3: TGTGCCACCAGTGACCCAACTAGCACAGATACGCAGTATTTT.

The gene calls are TRBV3-1 (or the pseudogene TRBV3-2) and TRBJ1-2, with D possibly TRBD1 on 5 matching bases. Germline V CDR1 and CDR2: LGHDT, YNNKEL (reference sequence). The V end lost 3 bases, the J end lost 4 bases, and 12 bases lay between the germline ends. There are 14 residues in the CDR3. The CDR3 coding sequence is TGTGCCAGCAGCCACCTCACGGGGGGCTATGGCTACACCTTC. Translation gives CASSHLTGGYGYTF.

The chain uses TRBV6-1 and TRBJ1-3, with D unclear. The V and J ends lost 3 bases and 4 bases respectively, with 7 bases between them. The germline CDR1 and CDR2 sequences are MNHNS and SASEGT. The CDR3 is made up of 13 amino acids. CDR3 amino acids: CASSEVRGNTIYF. The CDR3 nucleotides are TGTGCCAGCAGTGAGGTGAGAGGAAACACCATATATTTT.

The V call is TRBV10-3, the J call TRBJ2-5; 10 bases are shared with TRBD2. The J call may be wrong; the DNA end is better matched by TRBJ2-7. The CDR3 spans 16 residues. Germline loops: CDR1 ENHRY, CDR2 SYGVKD. CDR3: CAISENLAGEGYEQYF. The CDR3 DNA reads as TGTGCCATCAGTGAGAACCTAGCGGGAGAAGGGTACGAGCAGTACTTC.

The chain is built from TRBV6-5 and TRBJ1-1; a weak D match, TRBD1 (6 bases). CDR1 MNHEY and CDR2 SVGAGI come from the germline V gene. The V end was cut by 2 bases, the J end by 11 bases, with 15 bases between. The CDR3 covers 13 residues. DNA of the CDR3: TGTGCCAGCAGTTACGGGGTTGGGGGGGCGGCTTTCTTT. Translating it yields CASSYGVGGAAFF.

The chain is built from TRBV27 and TRBJ2-1; perhaps TRBD2 as D (6 bases). CDR1 is MNHEY and CDR2 is SMNVEV in the germline V gene (reference sequence). V was shortened by 0 bases and J by 4 bases, with 19 bases between the two germline ends. The length of the CDR3 is 18 residues. Here the CDR3 reads CASSLSSPFLGGYNEQFF. CDR3 sequence (DNA): TGTGCCAGCAGTTTATCATCCCCGTTTCTTGGGGGGTACAATGAGCAGTTCTTC.

This clone came up once. The V gene is TRBV19, the J gene TRBJ1-2, with D possibly being TRBD1 (6 bases). The length of the CDR3 is 16 residues. Trimming cost V 3 bases and J 0 bases, with 14 bases left between them. CDR1 LNHDA and CDR2 SQIVND come from the germline V gene (reference sequence). The CDR3 spells CASSIPGDPSNYGYTF. The CDR3 bases are TGTGCCAGTAGTATCCCAGGGGACCCTTCTAACTATGGCTACACCTTC.

The chain joins TRBV6-1 to TRBJ2-7; perhaps TRBD1 as D (5 bases). Germline V gene data show CDR1 as MNHNS and CDR2 as SASEGT. The CDR3 has 13 residues. Trimming took off 3 bases at V and 2 bases at J, with 8 bases between the two ends. The CDR3 nucleotides read TGTGCCAGCAGTGAGTGGGGCGCCTACGAGCAGTACTTC. This gives the protein CASSEWGAYEQYF.

The V gene is TRBV5-1, the J gene TRBJ1-6; D is uncertain. Germline V gene data show CDR1 as SGHRS and CDR2 as YFSETQ. This CDR3 is built from 15 residues. Deletions cut 0 bases from V and 5 bases from J, with 9 bases between. The CDR3 sequence: CASSLGSGDNSPLHF. CDR3 in DNA: TGCGCCAGCAGCTTGGGATCAGGTGATAATTCACCCCTCCACTTT.

V usage is TRBV5-6 and J usage is TRBJ1-5, with D possibly being TRBD1 (5 bases). The germline V and J ends were trimmed by 4 bases and 3 bases, with 11 bases remaining between them. Germline loops: CDR1 SGHDT, CDR2 YYEEEE. This CDR3 comprises 14 residues. The CDR3 DNA is TGTGCCAGCAGCACGCAGGGATTCAATCAGCCCCAGCATTTT. It is translated as CASSTQGFNQPQHF.

For the CDR3, the DNA is TGCGCCAGCAGCTTGAGACGGGACATCTCTCCTATCTATGGCTACACCTTC. This sequence encodes CASSLRRDISPIYGYTF. The chain has TRBV5-1 and TRBJ1-2; weak D call: TRBD1 (6 bases). V lost 1 base to trimming and J lost 4 bases, with 20 bases between them. The germline V gene encodes CDR1 SGHRS and CDR2 YFSETQ. This CDR3 has 17 amino acids. The complete variable domain, with remaining parts taken from reference TRBV5-1 and TRBJ1-2, reads KAGVTQTPRYLIKTRGQQVTLSCSPISGHRSVSWYQQTPGQGLQFLFEYFSETQRNKGNFPGRFSGRQFSNSRSEMNVSTLELGDSALYLCASSLRRDISPIYGYTFGSGTRLTVV.

V and J are TRBV27 and TRBJ1-5; possibly TRBD1 for D (6 bases). The CDR3 loop spans 15 amino acids. V was trimmed by 6 bases and J by 6 bases, leaving 18 bases between them. CDR1 MNHEY and CDR2 SMNVEV come from the germline V gene (reference sequence). The CDR3 DNA follows: TGTGCCAGCAGGCCCTCGGGGGGCCCAGGTCAGCCCCAGCATTTT. Encoded protein: CASRPSGGPGQPQHF.

In regard to this clone: Other DNA sequences from this sample encode an identical CDR3 as well. The rearrangement links TRBV11-2 to TRBJ2-1; TRBD2 matches at 9 bases. This CDR3 has 15 amino acids. Germline CDR1 is SGHAT and CDR2 is FQNNGV. Losses at the gene ends were 3 bases for V and 0 bases for J; bases not matched to a gene: 0. DNA for the CDR3: TGTGCCAGCAGCTTTAGCGGGAGCTCCTACAATGAGCAGTTCTTC. This translates into CASSFSGSSYNEQFF.

The genes are TRBV24-1 and TRBJ2-5; 9 bases align to TRBD2. The junction had 5 bases not matched to a gene; V was cut back by 0 bases and J by 4 bases. Germline V gene lookup returns CDR1 KGHDR and CDR2 SFDVKD. This CDR3 region has 16 residues. Here the CDR3 reads CATSDLQGGRGETQYF. Written as DNA, the CDR3 is TGTGCCACCAGTGATTTGCAGGGCGGGAGGGGAGAGACCCAGTACTTC.

In this sample, this clone turned up a few times. The chain links TRBV7-9 to TRBJ1-6, with 7 bases that match TRBD1. The CDR3 runs 14 residues. CDR1 is SEHNR and CDR2 is FQNEAQ in the germline V gene (reference sequence). V shed 6 bases, J shed 7 bases, and the junction held 6 bases outside the gene matches. DNA of the CDR3: TGTGCCAGCAGTAAGGAACAGGGGAATTCACCCCTCCACTTT. Translation gives CASSKEQGNSPLHF.

The V and J genes are TRBV5-1 and TRBJ1-1; no clear D. CDR1 and CDR2 from the germline V gene are SGHRS and YFSETQ. V was cut by 5 bases and J by 2 bases, with 19 bases left in between. This CDR3 comprises 16 residues. This CDR3 is CASSLQSPAINTEAFF. The CDR3 DNA follows: TGCGCCAGCAGTCTCCAAAGTCCCGCGATCAACACTGAAGCTTTCTTT.

J is TRBJ1-6 and V is TRBV18, with 7 nucleotides matching TRBD1. Germline V CDR1 and CDR2: KGHSH, LQKENI. The CDR3 spans 14 residues. J lost 7 bases, V lost 3 bases, and 3 bases had no gene match. The CDR3 DNA follows: TGTGCCAGCTCACCTATACAGGGGAATTCACCCCTCCACTTT. Translation: CASSPIQGNSPLHF.

This rearrangement joins TRBV6-5 to TRBJ2-7; 12 bases line up with TRBD2. The CDR3 has 14 residues. Per the germline V gene, CDR1 is MNHEY and CDR2 is SVGAGI. Trimming cost V 6 bases and J 12 bases; bases outside gene matches: 12. This CDR3 is CASSVNLAGGPLYF. CDR3 sequence (DNA): TGTGCCAGCAGCGTAAACCTAGCGGGAGGGCCCCTGTACTTC.

CDR3 in amino acids: CASSLPEGQGEQPQHF. The CDR3, as DNA: TGTGCCAGTAGTCTCCCAGAGGGACAAGGGGAACAGCCCCAGCATTTT. The chain links TRBV19 to TRBJ1-5; a possible D gene is TRBD1 (6 bases). Looked up from germline, CDR1 is LNHDA and CDR2 is SQIVND (reference sequence). Trimming took off 5 bases at V and 7 bases at J, with 21 bases between the two ends. CDR3 length equals 16 residues.

The V and J genes are TRBV12-3 or TRBV12-4 and TRBJ2-7, with a possible D match to TRBD1 (6 bases). This CDR3 spans 13 amino acids. V was pared by 4 bases and J by 3 bases, with 10 bases between. CDR3 sequence: CASSWQGSYEQYF. In DNA, the CDR3 is TGTGCCAGCAGTTGGCAGGGGAGCTACGAGCAGTACTTC.

V usage is TRBV7-9 and J usage is TRBJ1-6; possible D gene TRBD1, 5 bases. V was trimmed by 2 bases and J by 9 bases, leaving 11 bases between them. This CDR3 spans 14 amino acids. The V gene's germline CDR1 is SEHNR and CDR2 FQNEAQ (reference sequence). The CDR3 sequence is CASSLNGGGSPLHF. The CDR3 DNA reads as TGTGCCAGCAGCTTAAACGGGGGGGGTTCACCCCTCCACTTT.

The V call is TRBV6-6, the J call TRBJ1-6; D gene unclear. Germline V gene data show CDR1 as MNHNY and CDR2 as SVGAGI (reference sequence). Between the trimmed V and J ends, which lost 8 bases and 6 bases, there was a span of 17 bases. This CDR3 is 15 amino acids long. CDR3 region: CASPEGPLGNSPLHF. In nucleotides, the CDR3 is TGTGCCAGCCCCGAGGGCCCTCTAGGTAATTCACCCCTCCACTTT.

CDR3 in amino acids: CASSLVRQETQYF. CDR3 bases: TGTGCCAGCAGCTTAGTCAGACAAGAGACCCAGTACTTC. The chain combines TRBV11-2 with TRBJ2-5; D uncertain. Germline CDR1 SGHAT, CDR2 FQNNGV. V lost 1 base, J lost 2 bases, and 5 bases lay in between. The CDR3 has 13 amino acids.

This chain links TRBV19 with TRBJ2-4; 7 bases align to TRBD1. The CDR3 is 15 residues long. Germline lookup yields CDR1 LNHDA and CDR2 SQIVND (reference sequence). J gave up 0 bases and V 6 bases, and 5 bases lay outside the gene matches. CDR3 protein: CASSLTGVAKNIQYF. CDR3 in DNA: TGTGCCAGTAGCCTCACAGGGGTAGCCAAAAACATTCAGTACTTC.